One sample yielded the 25 T cell receptor beta chains listed below, sequenced in a study of regulatory T cells in long-lasting Graves disease. The time point: newly diagnosed GD, antithyroid drugs for less than 3 months. From PBMCs, RNA was extracted and then used to make the TCR library. HTBI primers from iRepertoire and Arm-PCR of CDR3 regions yielded the TCR beta libraries. TCRdb used MiXCR to reprocess the multiplex PCR reads, holding one entry per CDR3 protein. This sample has around 240,000 distinct CDR3 sequences; 18% occur once, and the top ten carry around 13%. These data also formed part of another study, on T cells in Graves' hyperthyroidism and ophthalmopathy.

The source material was peripheral blood mononuclear cells (PBMCs), sampled at new diagnosis, from a patient treated with antithyroid drugs. Every receptor here comes from a woman in her 30s with Graves disease.

This clonotype was seen many times. The V gene is TRBV3-1, the J gene TRBJ2-2; D is unclear. V was trimmed by 4 bases and J by 8 bases, leaving 11 bases between them. The CDR3 loop spans 13 amino acids. The germline CDR1 and CDR2 sequences are LGHDT and YNNKEL (reference sequence). Here the CDR3 reads CASSLFPGGELFF. The CDR3 bases are TGTGCCAGCAGCCTATTCCCCGGGGGGGAGCTGTTTTTT.

This clonotype was counted ten times or more. The chain couples TRBV29-1 to TRBJ1-1; D might be TRBD1 (5 bases). Germline loops: CDR1 SQVTM, CDR2 ANQGSEA. The CDR3 runs to 11 residues. V was shortened by 4 bases and J by 10 bases, with 13 bases between the two germline ends. CDR3 residues: CSVVGTLGAFF. In DNA, the CDR3 is TGCAGCGTTGTCGGGACGTTAGGAGCTTTCTTT. Supplemented by reference TRBV29-1 and TRBJ1-1, the full variable domain reads SAVISQKPSRDICQRGTSLTIQCQVDSQVTMMFWYRQQPGQSLTLIATANQGSEATYESGFVIDKFPISRPNLTFSTLTVSNMSPEDSSIYLCSVVGTLGAFFGQGTRLTVV.

This sequence joins TRBV4-2 and TRBJ1-2, with D unclear. This CDR3 comprises 15 residues. Trimming removed 0 bases at V and 4 bases at J, with 12 bases between. Germline V CDR1 and CDR2: LGHNA, YNFKEQ. The CDR3 region has the DNA TGTGCCAGCAGCCAAGATCCCACAGCCCCCTATGGCTACACCTTC. Translation gives CASSQDPTAPYGYTF.

This clonotype has only a few counts. The chain combines TRBV10-2 with TRBJ2-7; TRBD1 matches at 10 bases. The trim removed 4 bases at V and 2 bases at J, leaving 2 bases unmatched. This CDR3 contains 14 residues. CDR1 is WSHSY, CDR2 SAAADI, per germline. Here the CDR3 reads CASSVGTGAYEQYF. DNA for the CDR3: TGCGCCAGCAGTGTGGGGACAGGGGCCTACGAGCAGTACTTC.

This clonotype was observed at least ten times. The chain has TRBV7-2 and TRBJ1-2, with 10 bases identical to TRBD1. This CDR3 has 15 residues. Germline-derived CDR1 and CDR2 are SGHTA and FQGNSA. With 5 bases clipped from V and 6 bases from J, the junction kept 9 bases outside the gene matches. The CDR3 loop is CASSTRTGGIDGYTF. DNA for the CDR3: TGTGCCAGCAGCACCCGGACAGGGGGAATTGATGGCTACACCTTC.

The chain joins TRBV5-1 to TRBJ1-2; D not certain. The CDR3 is made up of 14 amino acids. V was pared by 3 bases and J by 2 bases, with 11 bases between. Germline CDR1 is SGHRS and CDR2 is YFSETQ. CDR3 loop: CASSWVSANYGYTF. Written as DNA, the CDR3 is TGCGCCAGCAGCTGGGTATCAGCGAACTATGGCTACACCTTC.

The chain couples TRBV3-1 to TRBJ2-5; perhaps TRBD1 as D (6 bases). In germline, CDR1 is LGHDT, CDR2 YNNKEL (reference sequence). CDR3 length: 14 amino acids. Trimming cost V 4 bases and J 1 base, with 10 bases left between them. The CDR3 is CASSPQGSQETQYF. The CDR3 nucleotides are TGTGCCAGCAGCCCCCAGGGGTCCCAAGAGACCCAGTACTTC.

This clonotype was seen ten or more times. This chain joins TRBV3-1 and TRBJ2-3; 9 bases are shared with TRBD1. Germline V gives CDR1 LGHDT, CDR2 YNNKEL (reference sequence). The trim removed 8 bases at V and 6 bases at J, leaving 12 bases unmatched. The CDR3 length is 15 residues. DNA of the CDR3: TGTGCCAGCCGTCCCGGGACAGGGAACACCGATACGCAGTATTTT. Translating gives CASRPGTGNTDTQYF.

Concerning this clonotype itself: It is likely a read error: a sequence one base away is far more abundant. The rearrangement joins TRBV12-3 or TRBV12-4 to TRBJ2-7; D assignment may be TRBD1 or TRBD2 (5 bases each). The CDR3 is 16 residues long. V shed 5 bases and J shed 7 bases, with 24 bases lying between them. This CDR3 reads CASSEALRVGDGEQYF. CDR3 in DNA: TGTGCCAGCAGTGAAGCGCTTCGGGTGGGGGACGGGGAGCAGTACTTC.

V and J are TRBV28 and TRBJ2-5, with TRBD2 identical over 16 bases. Germline V gene sequence: CDR1 MDHEN, CDR2 SYDVKM. There are 18 residues in the CDR3. The ends lost 3 bases at V and 5 bases at J; junction bases unmatched: 9. In DNA, the CDR3 is TGTGCCAGCAGTTTGGGGGGACTAGCGGGAGGGGGTGCGGAGACCCAGTACTTC. Its translation: CASSLGGLAGGGAETQYF.

This clonotype was seen many times. V is TRBV19 and J is TRBJ1-2, with D maybe TRBD1 (6 bases). The V gene's germline CDR1 is LNHDA and CDR2 SQIVND (reference sequence). The V gene lost 5 bases and the J gene lost 4 bases, with 17 bases spanning the gap. CDR3 length equals 15 residues. The CDR3: CASSRLIQGGYGYTF. Here the CDR3 DNA reads TGTGCCAGTAGTCGACTGATACAGGGCGGCTATGGCTACACCTTC.

The gene calls are TRBV18 and TRBJ2-3, with TRBD2 identical over 10 bases. Germline trimming cut 3 bases from V and 0 bases from J; bases unmatched to any gene: 3. The CDR3 extends over 16 amino acids. The germline CDR1 and CDR2 sequences are KGHSH and LQKENI. This chain's CDR3 is CASSPVTSGSTDTQYF. CDR3 nucleotide sequence: TGTGCCAGCTCACCGGTGACTAGCGGGAGCACAGATACGCAGTATTTT.

The chain links TRBV4-1 to TRBJ2-7; 7 bases map to TRBD1. From germline, CDR1 is MGHRA and CDR2 YSYEKL. The CDR3 runs 15 residues. With V trimmed by 0 bases and J by 4 bases, 6 bases remained unmatched. As DNA, the CDR3 is TGCGCCAGCAGCCAAGAACGACAGGGCACGTACGAGCAGTACTTC. It codes for CASSQERQGTYEQYF.

At least ten counts were recorded for this clonotype. The genes are TRBV19 and TRBJ1-5; D is unclear. CDR1 and CDR2 (germline): LNHDA, SQIVND (reference sequence). The V gene lost 4 bases and the J gene lost 1 base, with 11 bases spanning the gap. This CDR3 comprises 15 residues. Written as DNA, the CDR3 is TGTGCCAGTAGTACTTACATCGGAAGCAATCAGCCCCAGCATTTT. This gives the protein CASSTYIGSNQPQHF. The full variable domain, its missing parts supplied by reference TRBV19 and TRBJ1-5, is DGGITQSPKYLFRKEGQNVTLSCEQNLNHDAMYWYRQDPGQGLRLIYYSQIVNDFQKGDIAEGYSVSREKKESFPLTVTSAQKNPTAFYLCASSTYIGSNQPQHFGDGTRLSIL.

This clonotype was recorded at least ten times. The chain links TRBV20-1 to TRBJ2-7; TRBD2 aligns across 9 bases. V shed 1 base and J 3 bases; nucleotides not matched to a gene: 4. CDR1 is DFQATT and CDR2 is SNEGSKA in the germline V gene (reference sequence). The CDR3 totals 14 residues. The CDR3 nucleotides are TGCAGTGCTAGAGTTGCGGGGGGGCTCTACGAGCAGTACTTC. It translates to CSARVAGGLYEQYF.

A few counts support this clonotype. This sequence joins TRBV29-1 and TRBJ2-1; D uncertain. The ends were cut back, 0 bases at V and 0 bases at J, with 6 bases in the middle. CDR3 length: 14 residues. Germline V gives CDR1 SQVTM, CDR2 ANQGSEA. The CDR3 spells CSVEEGSSYNEQFF. The DNA for the CDR3 is TGCAGCGTTGAAGAAGGTAGCTCCTACAATGAGCAGTTCTTC.

The genes are TRBV7-9 and TRBJ2-7, with D unclear. Trimming stripped 0 bases from V and 6 bases from J, with 9 bases between. Per germline, CDR1 SEHNR and CDR2 FQNEAQ (reference sequence). The CDR3 has 13 amino acids. The CDR3 is CASSLAGQTEQYF. CDR3 sequence (DNA): TGTGCCAGCAGCTTAGCCGGTCAGACCGAGCAGTACTTC. The entire variable domain, with the rest obtained from reference TRBV7-9 and TRBJ2-7, is as follows: DTGVSQNPRHKITKRGQNVTFRCDPISEHNRLYWYRQTLGQGPEFLTYFQNEAQLEKSRLLSDRFSAERPKGSFSTLEIQRTEQGDSAMYLCASSLAGQTEQYFGPGTRLTVT.

This clonotype was picked up many times. The V and J genes are TRBV18 and TRBJ2-3; tentatively, D is TRBD2 (5 bases). This CDR3 has 13 residues. Germline CDR1 reads KGHSH; CDR2 reads LQKENI. With 2 bases removed from V and 3 bases from J, the gap between germline ends came to 6 bases. CDR3 protein: CASSPTRTDTQYF. Here the CDR3 DNA reads TGTGCCAGCTCACCAACTAGGACAGATACGCAGTATTTT. The full variable domain, completed using reference TRBV18 and TRBJ2-3, is NAGVMQNPRHLVRRRGQEARLRCSPMKGHSHVYWYRQLPEEGLKFMVYLQKENIIDESGMPKERFSAEFPKEGPSILRIQQVVRGDSAAYFCASSPTRTDTQYFGPGTRLTVL.

This clonotype was seen at least ten times. The gene calls are TRBV7-2 and TRBJ2-1; TRBD1 is a possible D gene (6 bases). Trimming took 1 base from V and 7 from J, leaving 14 bases between them. Germline CDR1 reads SGHTA; CDR2 reads FQGNSA. This CDR3 spans 15 amino acids. Here the CDR3 reads CASSLVPGVKNEQFF. CDR3 bases: TGTGCCAGCAGCTTAGTGCCAGGGGTGAAGAATGAGCAGTTCTTC.

There are many counts of this clonotype. The J gene is TRBJ1-1, the V gene TRBV12-3 or TRBV12-4; no definite D call. Trimming took 6 bases from V and 1 from J, leaving 12 bases between them. The CDR3 covers 14 residues. CDR3 sequence: CASSLIYENTEAFF. In DNA form, the CDR3 reads TGTGCCAGCAGCCTCATATACGAGAACACTGAAGCTTTCTTT.

This clonotype was detected only a few times. This chain links TRBV6-5 with TRBJ1-3; no reliable D call. This CDR3 is built from 15 residues. V lost 4 bases and J 0 bases, leaving 10 bases between the germline ends. Germline CDR1 reads MNHEY; CDR2 reads SVGAGI. The CDR3 protein is CASSSLGDSGNTIYF. In DNA, the CDR3 is TGTGCCAGCAGTTCCCTCGGAGACTCTGGAAACACCATATATTTT.

This clonotype was observed a few times. This may be a read error, as it is one base from a much larger clone. The J gene is TRBJ2-1, the V gene TRBV6-5; tentatively, D is TRBD2 (5 bases). The CDR3 has 12 amino acids. Germline values: CDR1 MNHEY, CDR2 SVGAGI. V was clipped by 4 bases and J by 5 bases, with 6 bases between them. CDR3 residues: CASSSSHNEQFF. CDR3 in DNA: TGTGCCAGCAGTTCTAGCCACAATGAGCAGTTCTTC.

Worth noting for this clonotype: A much more abundant neighbour one base away suggests this may be a read error. The rearrangement uses TRBV12-3 or TRBV12-4 and TRBJ1-4; the D gene is possibly TRBD1 (6 bases). The CDR3 loop spans 15 amino acids. Trimming removed 3 bases from V and 6 bases from J, with 14 bases in between. The CDR3 spells CASSLWGGPDEKLFF. For the CDR3, the DNA is TGTGCCAGCAGTTTGTGGGGGGGCCCTGATGAAAAACTGTTTTTT.

This clonotype appeared once. The V call is TRBV2, the J call TRBJ2-5; D not certain. Germline CDR1 SNHLY, CDR2 FYNNEI. V dropped 6 bases and J dropped 7 bases, with 12 bases sitting between them. The CDR3 length is 12 residues. The CDR3 is CASSLVMTTQYF. CDR3 coding DNA: TGTGCCAGCAGCTTAGTCATGACGACCCAGTACTTC.

This clonotype was recorded many times. The chain has TRBV11-1 and TRBJ1-1; D gene ambiguous. The length of the CDR3 is 13 residues. V was cut by 8 bases and J by 5 bases, with 15 bases left in between. Germline lookup yields CDR1 SGHAT and CDR2 FQDESV (reference sequence). The chain's CDR3 is CASRRALRTEAFF. The CDR3 DNA reads as TGTGCCAGCCGTCGGGCACTGCGGACTGAAGCTTTCTTT.